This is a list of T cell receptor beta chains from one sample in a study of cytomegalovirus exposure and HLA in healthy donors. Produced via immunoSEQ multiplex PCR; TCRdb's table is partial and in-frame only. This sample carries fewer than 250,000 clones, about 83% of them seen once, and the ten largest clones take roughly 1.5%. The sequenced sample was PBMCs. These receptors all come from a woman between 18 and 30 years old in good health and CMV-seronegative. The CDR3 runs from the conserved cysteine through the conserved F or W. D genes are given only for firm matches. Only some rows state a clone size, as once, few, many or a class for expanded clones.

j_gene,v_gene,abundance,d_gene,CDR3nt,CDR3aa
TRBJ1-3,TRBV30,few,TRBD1,TGTGCCTGGAGTGTACGGCAGGGGGTAGTAAACACCATATATTTT,CAWSVRQGVVNTIYF
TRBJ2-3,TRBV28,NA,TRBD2,TGTGCCAGCAGTTTACCGGGGACTAGCGGGAGTCACAATACGCAGTATTTT,CASSLPGTSGSHNTQYF
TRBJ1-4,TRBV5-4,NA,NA,TGTGCCAGCAGCTTGATGGGGCCTAATGAAAAACTGTTTTTT,CASSLMGPNEKLFF
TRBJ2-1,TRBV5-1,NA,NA,TGCGCCAGCAGCTTGGGACTAGTTAATGAGCAGTTCTTC,CASSLGLVNEQFF
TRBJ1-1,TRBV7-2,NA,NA,TGTGCCAGCAGCTTAGTCTTTATGAACACTGAAGCTTTCTTT,CASSLVFMNTEAFF
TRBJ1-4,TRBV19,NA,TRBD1,TGTGCCAGTAGTATGGTTCGGACAGGGAGGTTGTTTGTTGGTGAAAAACTGTTTTTT,CASSMVRTGRLFVGEKLFF
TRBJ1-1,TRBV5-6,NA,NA,TGTGCCAGCAGCTTTGGGGAGGGCAGCGGCGCTTTCTTT,CASSFGEGSGAFF
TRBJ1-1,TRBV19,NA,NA,TGTGCCAGTAGCACAGGGCGGGACACTGAAGCTTTCTTT,CASSTGRDTEAFF
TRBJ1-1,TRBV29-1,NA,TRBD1,TGCAGCGGTGGGGACAGGTTGAACACTGAAGCTTTCTTT,CSGGDRLNTEAFF
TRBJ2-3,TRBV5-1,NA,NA,TGCGCCAGCAGCGGGGGCCGTGGGCGGGGGATTCGCGATACGCAGTATTTT,CASSGGRGRGIRDTQYF
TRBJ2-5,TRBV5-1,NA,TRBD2,TGCGCCAGCAGCCCGGGACTAGCGGGGGGGCAAGAGACCCAGTACTTC,CASSPGLAGGQETQYF
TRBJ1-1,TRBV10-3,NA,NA,TGTGCCATCAGTGAGTCAACAGGGAAAGTTTTCTTT,CAISESTGKVFF
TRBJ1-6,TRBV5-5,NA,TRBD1,TGTGCCAGCAGCTTGGGACAGGGCCGCTCACCCCTCCACTTT,CASSLGQGRSPLHF
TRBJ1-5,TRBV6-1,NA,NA,TGTGCCAGCAGTGGGGAACAGGGTTGGGATCAGCCCCAGCATTTT,CASSGEQGWDQPQHF
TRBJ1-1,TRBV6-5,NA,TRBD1,TGTGCCAGCACCCGGGACAGGTTCGGGACTGAAGCTTTCTTT,CASTRDRFGTEAFF
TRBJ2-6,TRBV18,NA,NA,TGTGCCAGCTTCACTGCATCTGGGGCCAACGTCCTGACTTTC,CASFTASGANVLTF
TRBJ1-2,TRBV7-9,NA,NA,TGTGCCAGCAGCTTAGCTGGCACAGATTATGGCTACACCTTC,CASSLAGTDYGYTF
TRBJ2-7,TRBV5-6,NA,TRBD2,TGTGCCAGCAGCACCGGGACTAGCGGGCTATACGAGCAGTACTTC,CASSTGTSGLYEQYF
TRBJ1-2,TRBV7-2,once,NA,TGTGCCAGCAGCTTAGAGCGTAACTATGGCTACACCTTC,CASSLERNYGYTF
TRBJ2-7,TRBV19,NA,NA,TGTGCCAGTAGTCCCCTCTTCGGGGGCGGGAGTGCCGAGCAGTACTTC,CASSPLFGGGSAEQYF
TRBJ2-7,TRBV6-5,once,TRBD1,TGTGCCAGCACCCGGACAGGGGGAAACGAGCAGTACTTC,CASTRTGGNEQYF
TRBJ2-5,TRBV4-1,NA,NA,TGCGCCAGCAGCCCTCACGTCGAGGGAAAGAAGACCCAGTACTTC,CASSPHVEGKKTQYF
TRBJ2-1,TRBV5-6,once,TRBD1,TGTGCCAGCAGCCATGGACAGGGGGTGGTGTACAATGAGCAGTTCTTC,CASSHGQGVVYNEQFF
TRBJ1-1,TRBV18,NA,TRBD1,TGTGCCAGCTCACCACTGGGGACAGGGGGCATTCCCGCTGAAGCTTTCTTT,CASSPLGTGGIPAEAFF
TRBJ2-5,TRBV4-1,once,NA,TGCGCCAGCAGCCAGGGCAACGTGTGGCTTCAGCGGCATAAAGAGACCCAGTACTTC,CASSQGNVWLQRHKETQYF
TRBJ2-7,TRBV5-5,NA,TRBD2,TGTGCCAGCAGCCCCGGACTAGCAAGTCTGTACTTC,CASSPGLASLYF
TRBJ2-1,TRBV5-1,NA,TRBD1,TGCGCCAGCAGCTTGGGACAGGGTTTCTACAATGAGCAGTTCTTC,CASSLGQGFYNEQFF
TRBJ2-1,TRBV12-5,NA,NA,TGTGCTAGTGGACACCACGTCCTGGAGTTGCATGAGCAGTTCTTC,CASGHHVLELHEQFF
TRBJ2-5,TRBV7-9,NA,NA,TGTGCCAGCAGCCCTACCGGGACACAGGTCGTCACCCAGTACTTC,CASSPTGTQVVTQYF
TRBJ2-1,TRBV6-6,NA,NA,TGTGCCAGCAGTTACCCCGGTCTAGTCGATGAGCAGTTCTTC,CASSYPGLVDEQFF
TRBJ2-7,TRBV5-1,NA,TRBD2,TGCGCCAGCAGCTTGTTAACTAGCGGGAGTTCCTACGAGCAGTACTTC,CASSLLTSGSSYEQYF